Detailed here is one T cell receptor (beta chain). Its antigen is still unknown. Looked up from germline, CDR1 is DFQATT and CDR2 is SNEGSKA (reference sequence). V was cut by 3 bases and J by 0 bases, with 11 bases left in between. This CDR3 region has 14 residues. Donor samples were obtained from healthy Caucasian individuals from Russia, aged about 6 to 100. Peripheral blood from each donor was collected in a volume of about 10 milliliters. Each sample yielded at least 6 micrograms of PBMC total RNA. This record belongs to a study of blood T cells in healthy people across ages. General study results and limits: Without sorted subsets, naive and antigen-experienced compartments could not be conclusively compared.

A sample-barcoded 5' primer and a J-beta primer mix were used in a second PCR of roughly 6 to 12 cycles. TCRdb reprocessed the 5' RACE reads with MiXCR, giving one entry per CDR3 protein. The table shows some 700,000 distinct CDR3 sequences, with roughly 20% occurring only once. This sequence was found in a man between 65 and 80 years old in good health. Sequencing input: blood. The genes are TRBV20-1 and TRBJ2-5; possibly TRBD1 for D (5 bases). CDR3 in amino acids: CSARLWGNQETQYF. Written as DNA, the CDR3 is TGCAGTGCTAGGTTATGGGGCAACCAAGAGACCCAGTACTTC.